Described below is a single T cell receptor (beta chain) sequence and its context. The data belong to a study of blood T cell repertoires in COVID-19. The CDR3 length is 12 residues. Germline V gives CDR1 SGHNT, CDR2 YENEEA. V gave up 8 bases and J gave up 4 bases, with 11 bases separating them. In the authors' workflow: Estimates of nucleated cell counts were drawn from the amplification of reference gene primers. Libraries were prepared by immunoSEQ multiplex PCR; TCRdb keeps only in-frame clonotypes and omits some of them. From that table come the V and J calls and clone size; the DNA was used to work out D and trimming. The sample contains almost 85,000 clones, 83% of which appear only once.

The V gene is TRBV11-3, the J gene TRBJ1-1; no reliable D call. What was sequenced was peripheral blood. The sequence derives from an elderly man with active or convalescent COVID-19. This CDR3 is CASGLRGTEAFF. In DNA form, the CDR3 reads TGTGCCAGCGGCCTAAGAGGCACTGAAGCTTTCTTT.